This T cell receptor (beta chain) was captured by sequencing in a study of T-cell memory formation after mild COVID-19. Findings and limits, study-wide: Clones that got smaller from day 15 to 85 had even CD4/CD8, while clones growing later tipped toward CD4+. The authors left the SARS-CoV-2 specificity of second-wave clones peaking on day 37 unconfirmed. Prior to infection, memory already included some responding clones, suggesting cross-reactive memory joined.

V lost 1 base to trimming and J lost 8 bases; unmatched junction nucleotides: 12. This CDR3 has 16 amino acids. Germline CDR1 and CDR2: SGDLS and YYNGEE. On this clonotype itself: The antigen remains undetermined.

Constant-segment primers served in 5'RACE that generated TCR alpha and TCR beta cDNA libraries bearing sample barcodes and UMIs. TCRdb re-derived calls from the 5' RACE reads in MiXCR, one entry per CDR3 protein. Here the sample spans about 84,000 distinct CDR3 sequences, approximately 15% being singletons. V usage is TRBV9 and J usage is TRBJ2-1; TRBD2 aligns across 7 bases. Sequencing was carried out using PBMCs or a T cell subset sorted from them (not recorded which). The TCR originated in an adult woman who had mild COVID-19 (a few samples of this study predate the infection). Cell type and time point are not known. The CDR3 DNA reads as TGTGCCAGCAGCGTAAATGACCGGGGGGAAGGGGATGAGCAGTTCTTC. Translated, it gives CASSVNDRGEGDEQFF.